This is a list of T cell receptor beta chains from one sample in a study of blood T cell repertoires in COVID-19. This table comes from immunoSEQ multiplex PCR, and its TCRdb copy is limited to in-frame clones, with some not included. The sample holds about 230,000 clones, about nine tenths seen once. The sequenced material came from PBMCs or T cells enriched from blood (not recorded which). Receptors originate from a woman in her twenties or thirties with acute COVID-19. Each CDR3 is given with its conserved first and last residue. A D gene is named only where the DNA matches it firmly. Clone size appears in some rows only: once, few, many, or a class for an expanded clone.

clone_size,v_call,d_call,j_call,cdr3_aa,cdr3_nt
.,TRBV2,.,TRBJ1-5,CASSGTARNQPQHF,TGTGCCAGCTCCGGGACTGCACGCAATCAGCCCCAGCATTTT
.,TRBV7-9,.,TRBJ2-3,CASSARANRGTQYF,TGTGCCAGCAGCGCTCGGGCCAATAGGGGTACGCAGTATTTT
.,TRBV25-1,TRBD1,TRBJ1-6,CASSDGQALVWSPLHF,TGTGCCAGCAGTGACGGACAGGCATTGGTCTGGTCACCCCTCCACTTT
.,TRBV3-1/TRBV3-2,.,TRBJ1-2,CASSLRKYGYTF,TGTGCCAGCAGCCTGAGAAAATATGGCTACACCTTC
once,TRBV29-1,TRBD1,TRBJ1-2,CSVEPRQGWGYTF,TGCAGCGTTGAACCTCGACAGGGGTGGGGCTACACCTTC
.,TRBV7-8,TRBD1,TRBJ1-1,CASSLDLGQGFEAFF,TGTGCCAGCAGCTTAGACTTGGGACAGGGGTTTGAAGCTTTCTTT
.,TRBV5-1,.,TRBJ1-2,CASSSPGTPFMYTF,TGCGCCAGCAGCTCCCCCGGGACACCATTTATGTACACCTTC
.,TRBV5-1,.,TRBJ2-5,CASSLAQYQETQYF,TGCGCCAGCAGCTTAGCCCAATACCAAGAGACCCAGTACTTC
once,TRBV18,.,TRBJ2-1,CASSPIPPSSYNEQFF,TGTGCCAGCTCACCAATCCCGCCGAGCTCCTACAATGAGCAGTTCTTC
.,TRBV24-1,.,TRBJ1-5,CATSDLQVNQPQHF,TGTGCCACCAGTGATCTACAGGTGAATCAGCCCCAGCATTTT
once,TRBV19,TRBD1,TRBJ1-4,CASSIPGQGKREKLFF,TGTGCCAGTAGTATTCCCGGACAGGGGAAAAGGGAAAAACTGTTTTTT
.,TRBV14,.,TRBJ1-1,CASSPWHTEAFF,TGTGCCAGCAGCCCCTGGCACACTGAAGCTTTCTTT
.,TRBV27,.,TRBJ2-1,CASSHRPGLDYNEQFF,TGTGCCAGCAGTCATAGACCGGGACTCGATTACAATGAGCAGTTCTTC
.,TRBV7-6,TRBD2,TRBJ2-2,CASSLGASGGTGELFF,TGTGCCAGCAGCTTGGGTGCTAGCGGGGGCACCGGGGAGCTGTTTTTT
.,TRBV19,TRBD1,TRBJ1-4,CATTGGTNEKLFF,TGTGCCACAACAGGGGGCACTAATGAAAAACTGTTTTTT
.,TRBV7-9,.,TRBJ1-2,CASSLVVPDHGYTF,TGTGCCAGCAGCTTAGTGGTTCCAGATCATGGCTACACCTTC